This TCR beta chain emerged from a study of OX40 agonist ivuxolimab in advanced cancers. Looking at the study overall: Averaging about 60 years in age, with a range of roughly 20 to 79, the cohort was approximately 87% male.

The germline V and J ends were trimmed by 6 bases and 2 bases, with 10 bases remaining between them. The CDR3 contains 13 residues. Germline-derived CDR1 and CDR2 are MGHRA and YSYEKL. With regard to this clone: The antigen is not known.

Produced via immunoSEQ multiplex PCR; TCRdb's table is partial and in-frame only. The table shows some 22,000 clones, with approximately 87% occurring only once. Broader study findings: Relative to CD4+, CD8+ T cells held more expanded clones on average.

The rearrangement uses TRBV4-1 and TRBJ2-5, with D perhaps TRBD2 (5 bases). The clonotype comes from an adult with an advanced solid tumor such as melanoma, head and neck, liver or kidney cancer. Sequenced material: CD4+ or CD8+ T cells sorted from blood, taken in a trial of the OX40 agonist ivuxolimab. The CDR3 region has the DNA TGCGCCAGCAGAAGAGGGCCTCAAGAGACCCAGTACTTC. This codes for CASRRGPQETQYF.